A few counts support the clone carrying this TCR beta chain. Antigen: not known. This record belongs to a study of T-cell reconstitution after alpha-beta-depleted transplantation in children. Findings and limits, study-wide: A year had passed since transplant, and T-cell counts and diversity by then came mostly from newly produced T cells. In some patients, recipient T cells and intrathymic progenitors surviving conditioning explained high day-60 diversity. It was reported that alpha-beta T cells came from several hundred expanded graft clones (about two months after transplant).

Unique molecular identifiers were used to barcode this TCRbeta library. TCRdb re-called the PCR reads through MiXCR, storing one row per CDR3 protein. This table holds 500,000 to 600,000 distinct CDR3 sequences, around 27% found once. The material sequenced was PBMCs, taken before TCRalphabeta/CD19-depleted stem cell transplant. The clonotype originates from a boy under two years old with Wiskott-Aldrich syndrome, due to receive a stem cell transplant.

CDR3 region: CAIRPSGSTEQFF. CDR3 DNA: TGTGCCATCAGGCCTAGCGGGAGTACTGAGCAGTTCTTC. The J gene is TRBJ2-1, the V gene TRBV10-3; 10 nucleotides align to TRBD2. CDR1 and CDR2 from the germline V gene are ENHRY and SYGVKD. With V trimmed by 6 bases and J by 9 bases, 5 bases remained unmatched. This CDR3 region has 13 residues.